The next 18 T cell receptor beta chains were all read from a single sample in a study of blood T cell repertoires in COVID-19 (dated by TCRdb to about 2020). The library was prepared using the immunoSEQ multiplex PCR assay. TCRdb mirrors the immuneACCESS table, restricted to in-frame sequences. Some clones are absent from its copies; in checked studies, under half trace to an unresolved V gene, and the reason for the others is unknown. In this sample the table shows some 200,000 clones, around 87% of which occur a single time. The top ten clones comprise around 7% of the sample. Sequenced: PBMCs or T cells enriched from blood (not recorded which). These receptors came from a man aged 30 to 45 in a cohort exposed to, infected with or recovered from COVID-19 (not recorded which).

The chain has TRBV25-1 and TRBJ2-4; 14 bases are shared with TRBD2. Germline V gives CDR1 MGHDK, CDR2 SYGVNS. The CDR3 is 16 amino acids. Trimming at V came to 4 bases and at J to 2 bases, leaving 1 base not matched to a gene. Here the CDR3 DNA reads TGTGCCAGCAGTGGACTAGCGGGAGGGCCCAAAAACATTCAGTACTTC. Residues: CASSGLAGGPKNIQYF.

This sequence joins TRBV25-1 and TRBJ2-1; 10 nucleotides align to TRBD1. The germline gives CDR1 MGHDK, CDR2 SYGVNS. V shed 3 bases, J shed 4 bases, and the junction held 3 bases outside the gene matches. CDR3 length: 15 amino acids. The CDR3 loop is CASSETGGAYNEQFF. The CDR3 DNA reads TGTGCCAGCAGTGAGACAGGGGGCGCATACAATGAGCAGTTCTTC.

This chain links TRBV27 with TRBJ2-3; D is uncertain. Germline CDR1 MNHEY, CDR2 SMNVEV (reference sequence). Trimming removed 6 bases at V and 8 bases at J, with 21 bases between. This CDR3 is built from 15 residues. The CDR3 spells CASRPPHKISRTQYF. The CDR3 nucleotides are TGTGCCAGCAGACCCCCCCACAAAATCAGTCGTACGCAGTATTTT.

CDR3 in amino acids: CASSVSSGVNTGELFF. CDR3 coding DNA: TGTGCCAGCAGCGTAAGCAGCGGCGTTAACACCGGGGAGCTGTTTTTT. V is TRBV9 and J is TRBJ2-2; maybe TRBD2 (5 bases). The CDR3 sequence is 16 residues long. Trimming removed 1 base at V and 2 bases at J, with 12 bases between. Germline V gives CDR1 SGDLS, CDR2 YYNGEE.

This clone was seen more than once but under ten times. The V call is TRBV5-1, the J call TRBJ1-4, with D possibly matching TRBD1 (6 bases). Germline V lookup: CDR1 SGHRS, CDR2 YFSETQ. This CDR3 comprises 15 residues. The germline V and J ends were trimmed by 4 bases and 0 bases, with 10 bases remaining between them. CDR3 in DNA: TGCGCCAGCAGCACCCGGACAGCAACTAATGAAAAACTGTTTTTT. This sequence encodes CASSTRTATNEKLFF.

V gene TRBV6-5 combines with J gene TRBJ2-5; D not resolved. Germline V gene lookup returns CDR1 MNHEY and CDR2 SVGAGI. The CDR3 has 15 residues. V gave up 10 bases and J gave up 0 bases, with 18 bases separating them. Written as DNA, the CDR3 is TGTGCCACGTGCAGAAGTATTACCAACCAAGAGACCCAGTACTTC. It specifies CATCRSITNQETQYF.

The V and J genes are TRBV11-1 and TRBJ2-5; TRBD2 aligns across 10 bases. This CDR3 has 16 residues. Germline CDR1 SGHAT, CDR2 FQDESV (reference sequence). J was trimmed by 3 bases and V by 4 bases; bases with no gene match: 8. CDR3 residues: CASSSLLAGVKETQYF. Written as DNA, the CDR3 is TGTGCCAGCAGCTCCCTCCTAGCGGGAGTGAAAGAGACCCAGTACTTC.

This clone was observed a handful of times. The chain employs TRBV5-4 and TRBJ2-1; TRBD2 agrees at 11 bases. CDR1 is SGHNT, CDR2 YYREEE, per germline (reference sequence). This CDR3 contains 16 residues. V lost 4 bases to trimming and J lost 4 bases; unmatched junction nucleotides: 7. The CDR3 bases are TGTGCCAGCAGCCCCGGACTAGCGGGCTCTTACAATGAGCAGTTCTTC. Translating gives CASSPGLAGSYNEQFF.

V gene TRBV6-2 or TRBV6-3 combines with J gene TRBJ2-4; TRBD1 agrees at 7 bases. Trimming removed 2 bases from V and 6 bases from J; junction bases left unmatched: 7. Germline loops: CDR1 MNHEY, CDR2 SVGEGT. CDR3 length: 15 amino acids. The CDR3 DNA is TGTGCCAGCAGTTACGTCGCACAGGGGTCAAACATTCAGTACTTC. It yields the protein CASSYVAQGSNIQYF.

The V and J genes are TRBV27 and TRBJ1-1, with a tentative D call TRBD1 (6 bases). Germline CDR1 MNHEY, CDR2 SMNVEV (reference sequence). The V and J ends lost 3 bases and 4 bases respectively, with 15 bases between them. The CDR3 spans 15 residues. The CDR3, as DNA: TGTGCCAGCAGTTTTGGGGCAGGGGCTATCACTGAAGCTTTCTTT. Protein sequence: CASSFGAGAITEAFF.

This clone was seen only once. One junction end disagrees with the germline gene, perhaps due to a read error. The V call is TRBV5-6, the J call TRBJ1-1; 10 bases are shared with TRBD1. The CDR3 totals 16 residues. Germline CDR1 SGHDT, CDR2 YYEEEE. The chain's CDR3 is CASTLRRTGGPTEAFF. The CDR3 DNA sequence: TGTGCCAGCACCTTGAGACGGACAGGGGGTCCGACTGAAGCTTTCTTT.

The chain couples TRBV7-9 to TRBJ2-6; D might be TRBD1 (7 bases). CDR1 and CDR2 from the germline V gene are SEHNR and FQNEAQ (reference sequence). The CDR3 is 17 residues long. Trimming left V 4 bases short and J 0 bases short, with 13 bases between. The CDR3 loop reads CASSSGTAGSGANVLTF. CDR3 sequence (DNA): TGTGCCAGCAGCTCCGGGACAGCGGGCTCTGGGGCCAACGTCCTGACTTTC.

Remarks on this clone: An end of the junction does not agree with germline; a read error may underlie this. V gene TRBV7-7 combines with J gene TRBJ2-2; TRBD2 matches 10 bases. This CDR3 comprises 18 residues. Germline CDR1 and CDR2: SSHAT and FNYEAQ (reference sequence). DNA of the CDR3: TGTGCTAGCAGCTTCAGGCTAGCGGGAGTAAGTGGGACCGGGGAGCTGTTTTTT. This codes for CASSFRLAGVSGTGELFF.

V is TRBV6-5 and J is TRBJ1-4; 7 nucleotides align to TRBD1. CDR1 MNHEY and CDR2 SVGAGI come from the germline V gene. With 4 bases clipped from V and 3 bases from J, the junction kept 5 bases outside the gene matches. The CDR3 runs to 15 residues. The CDR3 nucleotides read TGTGCCAGCAGTTCGACAGGGTCGGCTAATGAAAAACTGTTTTTT. It encodes CASSSTGSANEKLFF.

The J gene is TRBJ2-5, the V gene TRBV6-2 or TRBV6-3; possible D gene TRBD2, 5 bases. V was clipped by 5 bases and J by 2 bases, with 6 bases between them. The CDR3 length is 12 residues. Germline V CDR1 and CDR2: MNHEY, SVGEGT. Here the CDR3 reads CASSSGQETQYF. Written as DNA, the CDR3 is TGTGCCAGCAGTAGCGGACAAGAGACCCAGTACTTC.

V and J are TRBV4-1 and TRBJ2-2; D not certain. This CDR3 has 18 amino acids. V lost 4 bases and J 1 base, leaving 19 bases between the germline ends. In germline, CDR1 is MGHRA, CDR2 YSYEKL. Written as DNA, the CDR3 is TGCGCCAGCAGCCGCGTCGCTAGACGGCCGCAGAACACCGGGGAGCTGTTTTTT. The encoded protein is CASSRVARRPQNTGELFF.

This chain links TRBV6-5 with TRBJ2-3; 11 bases are shared with TRBD2. V shed 4 bases and J 5 bases; nucleotides not matched to a gene: 5. CDR3 length: 15 amino acids. Germline lookup yields CDR1 MNHEY and CDR2 SVGAGI. The CDR3 DNA follows: TGTGCCAGCAGTTTGACTAGCGGGAAATTAGATACGCAGTATTTT. Translated: CASSLTSGKLDTQYF.

The chain couples TRBV24-1 to TRBJ2-3; possibly TRBD2 for D (5 bases). The CDR3 is made up of 15 amino acids. The germline CDR1 and CDR2 sequences are KGHDR and SFDVKD. Trimming shortened V by 1 base and J by 4 bases, and 11 bases separated the two germline ends. CDR3 DNA: TGTGCCACCAGTGATTTCCGGGAAATGGCAGATACGCAGTATTTT. This translates into CATSDFREMADTQYF.